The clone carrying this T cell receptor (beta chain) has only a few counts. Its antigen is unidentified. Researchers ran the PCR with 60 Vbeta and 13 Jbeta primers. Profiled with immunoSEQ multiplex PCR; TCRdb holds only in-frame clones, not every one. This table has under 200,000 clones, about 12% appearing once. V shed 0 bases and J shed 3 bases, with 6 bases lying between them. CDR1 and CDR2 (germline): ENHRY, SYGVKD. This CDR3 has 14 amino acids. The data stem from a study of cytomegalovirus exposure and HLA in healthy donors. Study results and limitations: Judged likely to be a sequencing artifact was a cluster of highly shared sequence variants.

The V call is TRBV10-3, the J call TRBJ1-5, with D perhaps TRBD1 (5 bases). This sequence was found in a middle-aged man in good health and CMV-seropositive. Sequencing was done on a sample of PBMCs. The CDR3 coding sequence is TGTGCCATCAGTGAGTCGACAGACAATCAGCCCCAGCATTTT. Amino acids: CAISESTDNQPQHF.